A selection of T cell receptor beta chains follows, all from one sample in a study of glioma-infiltrating T cells. Each CDR3 protein is one row after TCRdb ran MiXCR on the multiplex PCR reads. In the table there are about 140,000 distinct CDR3 sequences, around 42% of which are singletons. Input material: glioma tissue, nonneoplastic brain tissue, or PBMCs (not recorded which). These receptors were taken from a human donor with low-grade glioma or glioblastoma, undergoing nonglioma brain surgery, or in good health (not recorded which). Each CDR3 is given with its conserved first and last residue. Fields, in order: V gene, J gene, D gene, clone size, CDR3 DNA, CDR3 protein. A D gene is named only where the DNA matches it firmly. Clone sizes are given selectively: once, few, many, or a class where the clone is expanded.

V gene: TRBV6-2/TRBV6-3; J gene: TRBJ2-1; D gene: TRBD2; clone size: few; CDR3 DNA: TGTGCCAGCAGTTACTCTAGCGGGGGGTACAATGAGCAGTTCTTC; CDR3 protein: CASSYSSGGYNEQFF
V gene: TRBV6-2/TRBV6-3; J gene: TRBJ1-1; D gene: -; clone size: few; CDR3 DNA: TGTGCCAGCAGTTACTGGGAGGGATTGAACACTGAAGCTTTCTTT; CDR3 protein: CASSYWEGLNTEAFF
V gene: TRBV6-1; J gene: TRBJ2-7; D gene: TRBD2; clone size: many; CDR3 DNA: TGTGCCAGCAGCCAAGGGACTAGCGGGAGGTACGAGCAGTACTTC; CDR3 protein: CASSQGTSGRYEQYF
V gene: TRBV20-1; J gene: TRBJ2-3; D gene: -; clone size: -; CDR3 DNA: TGCAGTGCTATCCTTCCGGGGGCAGGAGATACGCAGTATTTT; CDR3 protein: CSAILPGAGDTQYF
V gene: TRBV7-2; J gene: TRBJ1-5; D gene: -; clone size: few; CDR3 DNA: TGTGCCAGCAGCGCACAGGGAAGCCAGCCCCAGCATTTT; CDR3 protein: CASSAQGSQPQHF
V gene: TRBV4-1; J gene: TRBJ1-2; D gene: -; clone size: -; CDR3 DNA: TGCGCCAGCAGCCAAGTATACGGACAGACCTATGGCTACACCTTC; CDR3 protein: CASSQVYGQTYGYTF
V gene: TRBV29-1; J gene: TRBJ2-3; D gene: -; clone size: -; CDR3 DNA: TGCAGCGTTGATGGTCGCACAGATACGCAGTATTTT; CDR3 protein: CSVDGRTDTQYF
V gene: TRBV24-1; J gene: TRBJ2-1; D gene: TRBD2; clone size: -; CDR3 DNA: TGTGCCACCAGTGATTTGAAGCTCGGCCTAGCGGGAGTCAATGAGCAGTTCTTC; CDR3 protein: CATSDLKLGLAGVNEQFF
V gene: TRBV28; J gene: TRBJ2-7; D gene: -; clone size: few; CDR3 DNA: TGTGCCAGCAGTTTAGTTGGGTTTTCCTACGAGCAGTACTTC; CDR3 protein: CASSLVGFSYEQYF
V gene: TRBV6-2/TRBV6-3; J gene: TRBJ2-1; D gene: TRBD2; clone size: few; CDR3 DNA: TGTGCCAGCAGTTACTCAGGACTAGCGGGAGGCGGTAATGAGCAGTTCTTC; CDR3 protein: CASSYSGLAGGGNEQFF
V gene: TRBV27; J gene: TRBJ2-1; D gene: -; clone size: -; CDR3 DNA: TGTGCCAGCAGTTCTGTTACAGATGAGCAGTTCTTC; CDR3 protein: CASSSVTDEQFF
V gene: TRBV10-1; J gene: TRBJ2-1; D gene: TRBD2; clone size: -; CDR3 DNA: TGTGCCAGCGCGGGAGAAAGCTCCTACAATGAGCAGTTCTTC; CDR3 protein: CASAGESSYNEQFF
V gene: TRBV7-2; J gene: TRBJ2-2; D gene: TRBD1; clone size: -; CDR3 DNA: TGTGCCAGCAGCTTATGGACAGGGGCCACCGGGGAGCTGTTTTTT; CDR3 protein: CASSLWTGATGELFF
V gene: TRBV6-6; J gene: TRBJ1-2; D gene: -; clone size: -; CDR3 DNA: TGTGCCAGCAGTACCGGGACATCCAGCCAGCGGGGCTACACCTTC; CDR3 protein: CASSTGTSSQRGYTF
V gene: TRBV11-3; J gene: TRBJ2-1; D gene: TRBD1; clone size: -; CDR3 DNA: TGTGCCAGCAGCGAGGGACAGGGGGAGAATGAGCAGTTCTTC; CDR3 protein: CASSEGQGENEQFF